This T cell receptor beta chain is drawn from a study of T-cell reconstitution after alpha-beta-depleted transplantation in children. The CDR3 extends over 14 amino acids. The V and J ends lost 5 bases and 5 bases respectively, with 15 bases between them. Germline assignment: CDR1 MNHEY and CDR2 SVGEGT. Unique molecular identifiers tagged the TCRbeta library. MiXCR, applied by TCRdb to the PCR reads, yields one record per CDR3 protein. This table holds hundreds of thousands of distinct CDR3 sequences, around 16% found once. Sequenced material: PBMCs from the stem cell graft donor, taken from the stem cell graft. The source of this sequence is a human donor who donated a stem cell graft to a child with acute myeloid leukemia. The rearrangement links TRBV6-2 or TRBV6-3 to TRBJ1-2; D not certain. CDR3 amino acids: CASSTPTIGYGYTF. The DNA for the CDR3 is TGTGCCAGCAGTACCCCCACTATCGGGTATGGCTACACCTTC.